The rows below give T cell receptor beta chains drawn from one sample of a study of regulatory T cells in long-lasting Graves disease. Via MiXCR, TCRdb re-called the multiplex PCR reads, giving one row per CDR3 protein. Altogether 250,000 or so distinct CDR3 sequences are present, approximately 20% being singletons, with the ten largest covering around 13%. The data also belong to a second study, concerning T cells in Graves' hyperthyroidism and ophthalmopathy.

The sequencing here drew on peripheral blood mononuclear cells (PBMCs), taken at new diagnosis, from a patient treated with antithyroid drugs. These receptors came from a woman in her twenties or thirties with Graves disease. CDR3s include the opening cysteine and the closing phenylalanine or tryptophan. D genes are given only for firm matches. Size is omitted from some rows. Given values are once, few, many or a class for expanded clones.

d_gene: -; v_gene: TRBV5-4; abundance: many; j_gene: TRBJ1-1; CDR3nt: TGTGCCAGCAGCCCCGGAGGCGGCAGGGGCACAAGAACTGAAGCTTTCTTT; CDR3aa: CASSPGGGRGTRTEAFF
d_gene: -; v_gene: TRBV6-2/TRBV6-3; abundance: -; j_gene: TRBJ2-7; CDR3nt: TGTGCCAGCAGTTACGGGGTCAGGTCCTACGAGCAGTACTTC; CDR3aa: CASSYGVRSYEQYF
d_gene: TRBD2; v_gene: TRBV3-1; abundance: -; j_gene: TRBJ2-1; CDR3nt: TGTGCCAGCAGTGCGGGAGAGGGAAATGAGCAGTTCTTC; CDR3aa: CASSAGEGNEQFF
d_gene: TRBD2; v_gene: TRBV7-9; abundance: many; j_gene: TRBJ2-3; CDR3nt: TGTGCCAGCAGCCACCCCCCTCTAGCGGCTGGAGTAGATACGCAGTATTTT; CDR3aa: CASSHPPLAAGVDTQYF
d_gene: -; v_gene: TRBV10-2; abundance: -; j_gene: TRBJ2-7; CDR3nt: TGCGCCAGCAGTGTCCTAAATGACGAGCAGTACTTC; CDR3aa: CASSVLNDEQYF
d_gene: -; v_gene: TRBV12-3/TRBV12-4; abundance: many; j_gene: TRBJ2-2; CDR3nt: TGTGCCAGCAGCCTACGCGGGACGATAACCGGGGAGCTGTTTTTT; CDR3aa: CASSLRGTITGELFF
d_gene: -; v_gene: TRBV10-2; abundance: many; j_gene: TRBJ1-1; CDR3nt: TGCGCCAGCAGTGACATTATGAACACTGAAGCTTTCTTT; CDR3aa: CASSDIMNTEAFF
d_gene: TRBD1; v_gene: TRBV2; abundance: many; j_gene: TRBJ1-4; CDR3nt: TGTGCCAGCAGTCCGGACAGGGGGTCTGAAAAACTGTTTTTT; CDR3aa: CASSPDRGSEKLFF
d_gene: -; v_gene: TRBV20-1; abundance: many; j_gene: TRBJ1-5; CDR3nt: TGCAGTGCTAATAGCCGGGACAATCTCGCCCAGCCCCAGCATTTT; CDR3aa: CSANSRDNLAQPQHF
d_gene: -; v_gene: TRBV18; abundance: many; j_gene: TRBJ2-5; CDR3nt: TGTGCCAGCTCACCCGAGGGTACTAGTGAGGAGACCCAGTACTTC; CDR3aa: CASSPEGTSEETQYF
d_gene: -; v_gene: TRBV12-3/TRBV12-4; abundance: many; j_gene: TRBJ1-2; CDR3nt: TGTGCCACCTTAAGCGGATATGGCTACACCTTC; CDR3aa: CATLSGYGYTF
d_gene: -; v_gene: TRBV24-1; abundance: -; j_gene: TRBJ2-1; CDR3nt: TGTGCCACCAGTGATCGGATAGGGAGTAATGAGCGGTTCTTC; CDR3aa: CATSDRIGSNERFF
d_gene: -; v_gene: TRBV3-1; abundance: many; j_gene: TRBJ1-1; CDR3nt: TGTGCCAGCAGCCGGACTTATATGGCGGACACTGAAGCTTTCTTT; CDR3aa: CASSRTYMADTEAFF
d_gene: -; v_gene: TRBV7-2; abundance: many; j_gene: TRBJ1-6; CDR3nt: TGTGCCAGCAGCTCGAGGGGCCATGGGGGTTCACCCCTCCACTTT; CDR3aa: CASSSRGHGGSPLHF
d_gene: -; v_gene: TRBV7-2; abundance: -; j_gene: TRBJ2-7; CDR3nt: TGTGCCAGCAGCTTTAACCGGCAGGGAGCGGATGAGCAGTACTTC; CDR3aa: CASSFNRQGADEQYF
d_gene: TRBD1; v_gene: TRBV5-1; abundance: many; j_gene: TRBJ1-4; CDR3nt: TGCGCCAGCAGCCCGACAGGGGACGGTACTAATGAAAAACTGTTTTTT; CDR3aa: CASSPTGDGTNEKLFF
d_gene: -; v_gene: TRBV2; abundance: many; j_gene: TRBJ1-3; CDR3nt: TGTGCCAGCAAGCCAGGGGCTGGAAACACCATATATTTT; CDR3aa: CASKPGAGNTIYF
d_gene: TRBD1; v_gene: TRBV5-1; abundance: -; j_gene: TRBJ1-1; CDR3nt: TGCGCCAGCAGCCCGTATTCAGGGGGCGCTGAAGCTTTCTTT; CDR3aa: CASSPYSGGAEAFF
d_gene: -; v_gene: TRBV29-1; abundance: many; j_gene: TRBJ1-2; CDR3nt: TGCAGCGTTGAACGTCGCAGGGCGGATGGCTACACCTTC; CDR3aa: CSVERRRADGYTF
d_gene: -; v_gene: TRBV5-1; abundance: many; j_gene: TRBJ2-5; CDR3nt: TGCGCCAGCAACCGCGGCGGGGTCTGGGAGACCCAGTACTTC; CDR3aa: CASNRGGVWETQYF
d_gene: -; v_gene: TRBV5-1; abundance: many; j_gene: TRBJ1-1; CDR3nt: TGCGCCAGCAGCTTGTCCCGGTCGAGAGCTGAAGCTTTCTTT; CDR3aa: CASSLSRSRAEAFF
d_gene: TRBD1; v_gene: TRBV20-1; abundance: few; j_gene: TRBJ1-1; CDR3nt: TGCAGTGCTAGAGAAACCGGGGACAGGGTCACTGAAGCTTTCTTT; CDR3aa: CSARETGDRVTEAFF
d_gene: TRBD1; v_gene: TRBV18; abundance: many; j_gene: TRBJ2-7; CDR3nt: TGTGCCAGCTCACCTACTACCGGGACAGGGGCCGAGCAGTACTTC; CDR3aa: CASSPTTGTGAEQYF
d_gene: -; v_gene: TRBV12-3/TRBV12-4; abundance: many; j_gene: TRBJ1-1; CDR3nt: TGTGCCAGCAGTTTACCAGCGACATCGGTAGCTTTCTTT; CDR3aa: CASSLPATSVAFF
d_gene: -; v_gene: TRBV5-1; abundance: -; j_gene: TRBJ2-6; CDR3nt: TGCGCCAGCAGCTTGGGGGGAGCCACCTCTGGGGCCAACGTCCTGACTTTC; CDR3aa: CASSLGGATSGANVLTF
d_gene: -; v_gene: TRBV7-9; abundance: -; j_gene: TRBJ1-4; CDR3nt: TGTGCCAGCAGCTTAAAAGGGGGAGGTGAAAAACTGTTTTTT; CDR3aa: CASSLKGGGEKLFF
d_gene: -; v_gene: TRBV27; abundance: many; j_gene: TRBJ1-5; CDR3nt: TGTGCCAGCAGTCTACAGGGCCTCGGTCAGCCCCAGCATTTT; CDR3aa: CASSLQGLGQPQHF
d_gene: TRBD2; v_gene: TRBV18; abundance: many; j_gene: TRBJ2-5; CDR3nt: TGTGCCAGCTCACGACAGCCTAGCGGCCAAGAGACCCAGTACTTC; CDR3aa: CASSRQPSGQETQYF
d_gene: -; v_gene: TRBV20-1; abundance: many; j_gene: TRBJ1-5; CDR3nt: TGCAGTGCGCAGGACGGCGGCCAACAGCCCCAGCATTTT; CDR3aa: CSAQDGGQQPQHF
d_gene: -; v_gene: TRBV5-1; abundance: many; j_gene: TRBJ1-1; CDR3nt: TGCGCCAGCAGCTTGCGTGCTCTAGGGAGCACTGAAGCTTTCTTT; CDR3aa: CASSLRALGSTEAFF
d_gene: -; v_gene: TRBV7-9; abundance: -; j_gene: TRBJ1-1; CDR3nt: TGTGCCGGCAGCTTAATGGGAAGCACTGAAGCTTTCTTT; CDR3aa: CAGSLMGSTEAFF
d_gene: -; v_gene: TRBV7-2; abundance: many; j_gene: TRBJ2-1; CDR3nt: TGTGCCAGCAGCTTGATAGGGGGGGGCCGGAGAGTAGAGCAGTTCTTC; CDR3aa: CASSLIGGGRRVEQFF
d_gene: -; v_gene: TRBV18; abundance: -; j_gene: TRBJ2-5; CDR3nt: TGTGCCAGCTCACCACCCGAGACGGATCCAGCGCGGGGGACCCAGTACTTC; CDR3aa: CASSPPETDPARGTQYF
d_gene: -; v_gene: TRBV7-8; abundance: many; j_gene: TRBJ2-7; CDR3nt: TGTGCCAGCAGCCGACAGTCTGTACACGAGCAGTACTTC; CDR3aa: CASSRQSVHEQYF
d_gene: TRBD2; v_gene: TRBV20-1; abundance: many; j_gene: TRBJ2-3; CDR3nt: TGCAGTGCAGGCCCTAGCGGGGTGGGAGATACGCAGTATTTT; CDR3aa: CSAGPSGVGDTQYF
d_gene: TRBD2; v_gene: TRBV15; abundance: few; j_gene: TRBJ2-1; CDR3nt: TGTGCCACCAGCAGAGAAATAGCGGGGGGGCCTTACAATGAGCAGTTCTTC; CDR3aa: CATSREIAGGPYNEQFF
d_gene: -; v_gene: TRBV5-1; abundance: many; j_gene: TRBJ2-2; CDR3nt: TGCGCCAGCCAAATTACGAACACCGGGGAGCTGTTTTTT; CDR3aa: CASQITNTGELFF
d_gene: -; v_gene: TRBV20-1; abundance: many; j_gene: TRBJ1-2; CDR3nt: TGCAGTGCTAGATTGGGGGGGATGGACTATGGCTACACCTTC; CDR3aa: CSARLGGMDYGYTF
d_gene: -; v_gene: TRBV6-1; abundance: -; j_gene: TRBJ2-1; CDR3nt: TGTGCCAGCAGTGAATTACCAGGGCCGTACAATGAGCAGTTCTTC; CDR3aa: CASSELPGPYNEQFF
d_gene: -; v_gene: TRBV12-3/TRBV12-4; abundance: many; j_gene: TRBJ1-2; CDR3nt: TGTGCCAGCAGTTCCCCCCGGGGCAGTTCATATGGCTACACCTTC; CDR3aa: CASSSPRGSSYGYTF
d_gene: TRBD2; v_gene: TRBV7-6; abundance: many; j_gene: TRBJ2-1; CDR3nt: TGTGCCAGCAGCCGCGGGACTAGCGGTTACAATGAGCAGTTCTTC; CDR3aa: CASSRGTSGYNEQFF
d_gene: -; v_gene: TRBV6-5; abundance: many; j_gene: TRBJ1-6; CDR3nt: TGTGCCAGCAGTTCAGGGCTCTATAATTCACCCCTCCACTTT; CDR3aa: CASSSGLYNSPLHF
d_gene: -; v_gene: TRBV4-1; abundance: -; j_gene: TRBJ1-1; CDR3nt: TGCGCCAGCAGCCAACTTCCAGGGACTGAAGCTTTCTTT; CDR3aa: CASSQLPGTEAFF
d_gene: -; v_gene: TRBV3-1; abundance: many; j_gene: TRBJ1-2; CDR3nt: TGTGCCAGCAGCCAAGCTCCGGGATCGAACTATGGCTACACCTTC; CDR3aa: CASSQAPGSNYGYTF
d_gene: -; v_gene: TRBV12-3/TRBV12-4; abundance: many; j_gene: TRBJ1-5; CDR3nt: TGTGCCAGCAGTCGGGATTTTCAGCCCCAGCATTTT; CDR3aa: CASSRDFQPQHF
d_gene: TRBD1; v_gene: TRBV20-1; abundance: -; j_gene: TRBJ1-1; CDR3nt: TGCAGTGCTTCCGGGACAGGGTCGAACACTGAAGCTTTCTTT; CDR3aa: CSASGTGSNTEAFF
d_gene: -; v_gene: TRBV6-1; abundance: many; j_gene: TRBJ1-2; CDR3nt: TGTGCCAGCAGTCCCCGACAGCTCTCCTATGGCTACACCTTC; CDR3aa: CASSPRQLSYGYTF
d_gene: -; v_gene: TRBV20-1; abundance: many; j_gene: TRBJ1-5; CDR3nt: TGCAGTGCTCAGGCCGGACAGAGCAATCAGCCCCAGCATTTT; CDR3aa: CSAQAGQSNQPQHF